A single sample gave rise to the 31 T cell receptor beta chains below, sequenced in a study of blood T cell repertoires in COVID-19. TCRdb's table, derived via immunoSEQ multiplex PCR, lists solely in-frame clones and lacks some. The sample lists about 150,000 clones; 83% were seen once. Sequenced sample: peripheral blood. The receptors here all came from a woman of 80 years or more with acute or convalescent COVID-19.

The chain has TRBV11-3 and TRBJ2-7, with TRBD1 matching over 8 bases. The CDR3 is 15 residues long. The germline gives CDR1 SGHNT, CDR2 YENEEA. The junction had 8 bases not matched to a gene; V was cut back by 5 bases and J by 2 bases. The CDR3 reads CASSEAGGPTYEQYF. CDR3 sequence (DNA): TGTGCCAGCAGCGAAGCAGGGGGCCCCACCTACGAGCAGTACTTC.

The chain uses TRBV3-1 (or the pseudogene TRBV3-2) and TRBJ2-7, with D perhaps matching TRBD2 (6 bases). With 2 bases removed from V and 0 bases from J, the gap between germline ends came to 17 bases. This CDR3 contains 17 residues. Germline-derived CDR1 and CDR2 are LGHDT and YNNKEL (reference sequence). The CDR3 is CASSQKGTLRSSYEQYF. CDR3 in DNA: TGTGCCAGCAGCCAAAAAGGGACTCTACGATCCTCCTACGAGCAGTACTTC.

V gene TRBV29-1 combines with J gene TRBJ2-7; weak D call: TRBD1 (5 bases). V lost 6 bases, J lost 5 bases, and 14 bases lay in between. This CDR3 has 12 amino acids. Germline lookup yields CDR1 SQVTM and CDR2 ANQGSEA. Here the CDR3 reads CSVKRSGNEQYF. CDR3 nucleotide sequence: TGCAGCGTAAAGAGGTCAGGGAACGAGCAGTACTTC.

V usage is TRBV18 and J usage is TRBJ1-1, with D possibly TRBD1 on 6 matching bases. In germline, CDR1 is KGHSH, CDR2 LQKENI. Trimming shortened V by 3 bases and J by 1 base, and 12 bases separated the two germline ends. The CDR3 is made up of 15 amino acids. CDR3 DNA: TGTGCCAGCTCACCGACACAGGGTAGGAACACTGAAGCTTTCTTT. Residues: CASSPTQGRNTEAFF.

Only one count was recorded for this clone. The V gene is TRBV21-1, the J gene TRBJ2-7; TRBD1, the table's D call, was not compared with the DNA. TRBV21-1 is deemed a pseudogene. CDR3 size: 14 residues. The CDR3 coding sequence is TGTGCCAGCAGCACACCCGGGACAGGGGACGAGCAGTACTTC. This sequence encodes CASSTPGTGDEQYF.

This clone has a handful of counts. The chain couples TRBV19 to TRBJ1-2; 7 bases agree with TRBD1. CDR1 LNHDA and CDR2 SQIVND come from the germline V gene (reference sequence). V dropped 9 bases and J dropped 4; count of bases not matched to a gene: 2. CDR3 length equals 11 residues. The CDR3 nucleotides read TGTGCCAGCGGGACAGTCTATGGCTACACCTTC. It is translated as CASGTVYGYTF. Filled out from reference TRBV19 and TRBJ1-2, the complete variable domain reads DGGITQSPKYLFRKEGQNVTLSCEQNLNHDAMYWYRQDPGQGLRLIYYSQIVNDFQKGDIAEGYSVSREKKESFPLTVTSAQKNPTAFYLCASGTVYGYTFGSGTRLTVV.

The chain joins TRBV5-1 to TRBJ2-5; the match to TRBD2 covers 12 bases. The CDR3 loop spans 15 amino acids. V was pared by 0 bases and J by 9 bases, with 6 bases of the junction left unmatched. The V gene's germline CDR1 is SGHRS and CDR2 YFSETQ. The CDR3 DNA reads as TGCGCCAGCAGCTTGGGAATCCTAGCGGGGGGGCCCCAGTACTTC. Protein product: CASSLGILAGGPQYF.

This chain uses TRBV6-5 with TRBJ2-6, with D hard to call. CDR1 and CDR2 (germline): MNHEY, SVGAGI. Trimming removed 10 bases from V and 1 base from J, with 8 bases in between. This CDR3 is 13 amino acids long. Here the CDR3 reads CATESSGANVLTF. The CDR3 nucleotides are TGTGCCACCGAGAGTTCTGGGGCCAACGTCCTGACTTTC.

The chain has TRBV3-1 (or the pseudogene TRBV3-2) and TRBJ1-1, with TRBD1 matching 8 bases. The V gene end was trimmed by 2 bases and the J gene end by 10 bases; junction bases not matched to a gene: 6. CDR3 size: 13 residues. Germline assignment: CDR1 LGHDT and CDR2 YNNKEL (reference sequence). In DNA, the CDR3 is TGTGCCAGCAGCCAAACAACGGACAGGGCAGCTTTCTTT. This sequence encodes CASSQTTDRAAFF.

This clone has only one observation. CDR3 coding DNA: TGTGCCTGGAGTGGTGTGCAAAGCGGGTGGCGACGGCAAGGCGACACCGGGGAGCTGTTTTTT. Translating it yields CAWSGVQSGWRRQGDTGELFF. The chain uses TRBV30 and TRBJ2-2, with D maybe TRBD2 (6 bases). Germline V lookup: CDR1 GTSNPN, CDR2 SVGIG (reference sequence). V was cut by 1 base and J by 3 bases, with 30 bases left in between. The CDR3 runs to 21 residues.

V is TRBV5-4 and J is TRBJ2-5; maybe TRBD2 (7 bases). Germline V lookup: CDR1 SGHNT, CDR2 YYREEE (reference sequence). V gave up 4 bases and J gave up 1 base, with 14 bases separating them. There are 15 residues in the CDR3. For the CDR3, the DNA is TGTGCCAGCAGCCAGACTAGGGGGGGCCAAGAGACCCAGTACTTC. Translated, it gives CASSQTRGGQETQYF.

The chain is built from TRBV11-3 and TRBJ2-5; D is undetermined. Trimming stripped 6 bases from V and 1 base from J, with 18 bases between. This CDR3 spans 16 amino acids. The germline V gene has CDR1 SGHNT and CDR2 YENEEA. The CDR3 DNA follows: TGTGCCAGCAGTCCCTTAGCCCGGTATCCCCAAGAGACCCAGTACTTC. Translated, it gives CASSPLARYPQETQYF.

The chain employs TRBV5-8 and TRBJ1-4, with D unclear. This CDR3 comprises 15 residues. Deletions cut 2 bases from V and 5 bases from J, with 13 bases between. Germline V gene data show CDR1 as SGHTS and CDR2 as YDEGEE. In DNA form, the CDR3 reads TGTGCCAGCAGCTTCTCGTTGGGAGGAAATGAAAAACTGTTTTTT. Protein product: CASSFSLGGNEKLFF.

This clone has more than one count but fewer than ten. This rearrangement joins TRBV2 to TRBJ1-5; D may be TRBD1 (6 bases). CDR3 length: 14 amino acids. The V end was cut by 4 bases, the J end by 7 bases, with 14 bases between. CDR1 SNHLY and CDR2 FYNNEI come from the germline V gene. The CDR3 DNA follows: TGTGCCAGCAGTGCCAGGGGCGAAGGACAGCCCCAGCATTTT. Protein: CASSARGEGQPQHF.

V is TRBV28 and J is TRBJ1-4, with TRBD1 matching 8 bases. The CDR3 is 12 amino acids. Germline CDR1 and CDR2: MDHEN and SYDVKM. V was pared by 8 bases and J by 5 bases, with 1 base of the junction left unmatched. The CDR3 DNA reads TGTGCCAGCGGACAGGGCAATGAAAAACTGTTTTTT. It is translated as CASGQGNEKLFF.

The genes are TRBV10-2 and TRBJ2-3; 12 bases align to TRBD2. Germline V gene sequence: CDR1 WSHSY, CDR2 SAAADI. This CDR3 contains 13 residues. The ends lost 7 bases at V and 7 bases at J; junction bases unmatched: 3. CDR3: CASTTSGSNTQYF. CDR3 sequence (DNA): TGCGCCAGCACGACTAGCGGGAGTAATACGCAGTATTTT.

The V call is TRBV19, the J call TRBJ2-5; D perhaps matches TRBD1 (5 bases). Trimming cost V 3 bases and J 3 bases, with 8 bases left between them. Germline CDR1 LNHDA, CDR2 SQIVND (reference sequence). The CDR3 has 13 amino acids. The CDR3, as DNA: TGTGCCAGTAGTATCGAAGGGGAAGAGACCCAGTACTTC. Translation: CASSIEGEETQYF.

The chain joins TRBV19 to TRBJ1-2, with TRBD1 identical over 8 bases. Trimming took 3 bases from V and 4 from J; bases not matched to a gene: 4. Per the germline V gene, CDR1 is LNHDA and CDR2 is SQIVND (reference sequence). The CDR3 totals 14 residues. For the CDR3, the DNA is TGTGCCAGTAGTATGTCGGGACAGGCCTATGGCTACACCTTC. This translates into CASSMSGQAYGYTF.

The gene calls are TRBV6-5 and TRBJ1-6, with D maybe TRBD1 (5 bases). This CDR3 comprises 15 residues. The germline CDR1 and CDR2 sequences are MNHEY and SVGAGI. Trimming shortened V by 4 bases and J by 6 bases, and 13 bases separated the two germline ends. CDR3 residues: CASSSAGVPNSPLHF. CDR3 DNA: TGTGCCAGCAGTTCGGCGGGGGTACCTAATTCACCCCTCCACTTT.

This chain joins TRBV7-2 and TRBJ1-1; D unclear. Trimming pared 1 base from V and 3 bases from J, leaving 12 bases between. Per the germline V gene, CDR1 is SGHTA and CDR2 is FQGNSA. The CDR3 has 15 residues. The CDR3 here is CASSLDPLTHTEAFF. In DNA, the CDR3 is TGTGCCAGCAGCTTAGATCCGTTGACACACACTGAAGCTTTCTTT.

This clone occurred a few times. The chain recombines TRBV19 with TRBJ1-1; 9 bases match TRBD1. This CDR3 contains 12 residues. Trimming removed 6 bases from V and 5 bases from J; junction bases left unmatched: 1. Germline-derived CDR1 and CDR2 are LNHDA and SQIVND (reference sequence). CDR3 in amino acids: CASRTGGTEAFF. In DNA, the CDR3 is TGTGCCAGTAGGACAGGGGGAACTGAAGCTTTCTTT.

The rearrangement joins TRBV5-6 to TRBJ2-1, with 10 nucleotides matching TRBD2. Germline CDR1 reads SGHDT; CDR2 reads YYEEEE. V gave up 1 base and J gave up 7 bases; unmatched junction bases: 5. The CDR3 runs 15 residues. CDR3: CASSLTRTSGNEQFF. DNA for the CDR3: TGTGCCAGCAGCTTGACCCGGACTAGCGGTAATGAGCAGTTCTTC. Supplemented by reference TRBV5-6 and TRBJ2-1, the full variable domain reads DAGVTQSPTHLIKTRGQQVTLRCSPKSGHDTVSWYQQALGQGPQFIFQYYEEEERQRGNFPDRFSGHQFPNYSSELNVNALLLGDSALYLCASSLTRTSGNEQFFGPGTRLTVL.

This clone was detected a few times. V is TRBV7-9 and J is TRBJ2-3; TRBD1 aligns across 8 bases. Germline trimming cut 5 bases from V and 5 bases from J; bases unmatched to any gene: 9. This CDR3 region has 15 residues. Germline lookup yields CDR1 SEHNR and CDR2 FQNEAQ (reference sequence). The CDR3 DNA sequence: TGTGCCAGCAGCAGATGGACAGGGAGTGGAGATACGCAGTATTTT. This codes for CASSRWTGSGDTQYF.

The V and J genes are TRBV6-2 or TRBV6-3 and TRBJ2-2, with 12 bases lining up with TRBD1. The CDR3 spans 19 residues. Germline-derived CDR1 and CDR2 are MNHEY and SVGEGT. Unmatched junction bases numbered 13, after V lost 2 bases and J lost 6 bases. The CDR3: CASSYDGTGGANTAGELFF. The CDR3 DNA is TGTGCCAGCAGTTACGATGGGACAGGGGGCGCAAATACCGCCGGGGAGCTGTTTTTT.

The rearrangement uses TRBV6-1 and TRBJ1-6; D remains unclear. CDR1 and CDR2 from the germline V gene are MNHNS and SASEGT. Trimming left V 2 bases short and J 6 bases short, with 11 bases between. This CDR3 spans 15 amino acids. The chain's CDR3 is CASSELTRFNSPLHF. In DNA form, the CDR3 reads TGTGCCAGCAGTGAATTGACCAGGTTTAATTCACCCCTCCACTTT.

The V call is TRBV9, the J call TRBJ1-4; D remains unclear. The germline CDR1 and CDR2 sequences are SGDLS and YYNGEE. V was trimmed by 5 bases and J by 4 bases, leaving 12 bases between them. The CDR3 spans 14 residues. CDR3 amino acids: CASSRTASNEKLFF. In DNA, the CDR3 is TGTGCCAGCAGTCGTACCGCCAGTAATGAAAAACTGTTTTTT.

This clone was picked up a small number of times. This chain connects TRBV21-1 to TRBJ2-5; the table gives TRBD2 as D, unverified against the DNA. TRBV21-1 is reported as a pseudogene. The CDR3 covers 15 residues. The CDR3 region has the DNA TGTGCCAGCACCAAAAGCGCGGGAGCTCAAGAGACCCAGTACTTC. Amino acids: CASTKSAGAQETQYF.

This chain connects TRBV9 to TRBJ1-5, with D hard to call. Trimming took 0 bases from V and 1 from J, leaving 20 bases between them. Looked up from germline, CDR1 is SGDLS and CDR2 is YYNGEE. This CDR3 contains 19 residues. CDR3 DNA sequence: TGTGCCAGCAGCGTAGGAGTTTCGCCGACTAAGTGGAGCAATCAGCCCCAGCATTTT. Amino acids: CASSVGVSPTKWSNQPQHF.

The chain carries TRBV7-2 and TRBJ1-6; 9 bases line up with TRBD1. This CDR3 spans 16 amino acids. The ends lost 5 bases at V and 8 bases at J; junction bases unmatched: 10. Looked up from germline, CDR1 is SGHTA and CDR2 is FQGNSA. CDR3 sequence reads: CASSQRGQGLDSPLHF. CDR3 sequence (DNA): TGTGCCAGCAGCCAGAGGGGACAGGGACTGGATTCACCCCTCCACTTT.

The rearrangement uses TRBV5-4 and TRBJ2-7; D ambiguous. The CDR3 is 13 amino acids. The germline V and J ends were trimmed by 4 bases and 7 bases, with 15 bases remaining between them. Germline lookup yields CDR1 SGHNT and CDR2 YYREEE (reference sequence). For the CDR3, the DNA is TGTGCCAGCAGCCCTCTACCTCCTACGGAGCAGTACTTC. The encoded protein is CASSPLPPTEQYF.

This chain links TRBV19 with TRBJ1-2, with D maybe TRBD1 (6 bases). The CDR3 consists of 15 residues. V was clipped by 6 bases and J by 2 bases, with 16 bases between them. The V gene's germline CDR1 is LNHDA and CDR2 SQIVND (reference sequence). CDR3 sequence: CASSPDRRQNYGYTF. The CDR3, as DNA: TGTGCCAGTAGCCCTGACAGGCGTCAAAACTATGGCTACACCTTC.